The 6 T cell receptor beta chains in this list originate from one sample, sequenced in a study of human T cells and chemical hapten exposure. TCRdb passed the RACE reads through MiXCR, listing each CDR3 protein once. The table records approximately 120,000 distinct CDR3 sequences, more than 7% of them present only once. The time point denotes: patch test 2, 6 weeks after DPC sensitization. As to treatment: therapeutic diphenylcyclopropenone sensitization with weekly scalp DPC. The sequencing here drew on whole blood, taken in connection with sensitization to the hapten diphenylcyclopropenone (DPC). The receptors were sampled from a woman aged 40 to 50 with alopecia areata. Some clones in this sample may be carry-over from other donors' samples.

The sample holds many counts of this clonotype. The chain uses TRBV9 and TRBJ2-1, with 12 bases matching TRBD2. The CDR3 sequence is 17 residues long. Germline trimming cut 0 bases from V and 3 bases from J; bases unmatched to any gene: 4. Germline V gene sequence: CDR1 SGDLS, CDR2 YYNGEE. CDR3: CASSVGLAGALYNEQFF. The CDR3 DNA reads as TGTGCCAGCAGCGTAGGACTAGCGGGGGCCCTCTACAATGAGCAGTTCTTC. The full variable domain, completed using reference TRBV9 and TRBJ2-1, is DSGVTQTPKHLITATGQRVTLRCSPRSGDLSVYWYQQSLDQGLQFLIQYYNGEERAKGNILERFSAQQFPDLHSELNLSSLELGDSALYFCASSVGLAGALYNEQFFGPGTRLTVL.

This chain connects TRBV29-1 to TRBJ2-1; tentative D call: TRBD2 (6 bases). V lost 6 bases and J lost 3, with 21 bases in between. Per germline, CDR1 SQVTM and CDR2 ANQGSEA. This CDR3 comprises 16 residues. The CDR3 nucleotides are TGCAGCGTCCTCGTGCATCTTGCGGGGCTCTACAATGAGCAGTTCTTC. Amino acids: CSVLVHLAGLYNEQFF.

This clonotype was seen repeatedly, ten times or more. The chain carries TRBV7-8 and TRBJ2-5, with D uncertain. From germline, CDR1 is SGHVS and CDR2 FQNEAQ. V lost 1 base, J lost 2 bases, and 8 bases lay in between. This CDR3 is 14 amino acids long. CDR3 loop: CASSLGAIQETQYF. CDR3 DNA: TGTGCCAGCAGCTTAGGGGCTATACAAGAGACCCAGTACTTC.

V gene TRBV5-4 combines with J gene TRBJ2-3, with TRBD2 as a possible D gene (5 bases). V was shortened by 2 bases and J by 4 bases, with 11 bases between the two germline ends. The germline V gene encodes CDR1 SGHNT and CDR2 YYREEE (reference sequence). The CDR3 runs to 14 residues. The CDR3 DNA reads TGTGCCAGCAGCTTCGGGCTAGCAGCAGATACGCAGTATTTT. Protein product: CASSFGLAADTQYF.

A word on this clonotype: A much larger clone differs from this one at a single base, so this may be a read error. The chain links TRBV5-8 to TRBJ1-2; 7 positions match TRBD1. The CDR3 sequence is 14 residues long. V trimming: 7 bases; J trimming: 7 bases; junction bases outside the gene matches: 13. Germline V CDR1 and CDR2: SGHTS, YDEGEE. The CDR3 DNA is TGTGCCAGCGGCCGGTTAAGGGGGCCATTTGGCTACACCTTC. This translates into CASGRLRGPFGYTF.

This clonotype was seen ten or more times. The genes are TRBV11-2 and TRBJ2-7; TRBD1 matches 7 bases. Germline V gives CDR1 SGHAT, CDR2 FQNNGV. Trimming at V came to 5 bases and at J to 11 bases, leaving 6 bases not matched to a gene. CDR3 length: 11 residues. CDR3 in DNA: TGTGCCAGCAGCGACAGGGTTCATGAGTACTTC. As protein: CASSDRVHEYF.